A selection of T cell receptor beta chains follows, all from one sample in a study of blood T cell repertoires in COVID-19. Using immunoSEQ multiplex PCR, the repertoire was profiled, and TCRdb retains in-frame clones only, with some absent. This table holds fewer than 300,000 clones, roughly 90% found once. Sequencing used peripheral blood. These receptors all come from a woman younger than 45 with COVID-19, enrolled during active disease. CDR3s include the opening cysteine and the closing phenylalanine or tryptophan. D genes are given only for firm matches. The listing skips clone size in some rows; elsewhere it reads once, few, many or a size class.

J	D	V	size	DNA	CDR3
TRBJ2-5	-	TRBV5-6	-	TGTGCCAGCAGGTTCAGAGGGAGGGAGACCCAGTACTTC	CASRFRGRETQYF
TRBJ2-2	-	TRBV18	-	TGTGCCAGCTCACCCGACACGAACACCGGGGAGCTGTTTTTT	CASSPDTNTGELFF
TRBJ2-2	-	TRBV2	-	TGTGCCAGCAGTGAAGAGGGAGGGAACACCGGGGAGCTGTTTTTT	CASSEEGGNTGELFF
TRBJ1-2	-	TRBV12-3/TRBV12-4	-	TGTGCCAGCCGTCTGGACGGGGAGTATGGCTACACCTTC	CASRLDGEYGYTF
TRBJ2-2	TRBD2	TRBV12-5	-	TGTGCTAGTGCCTTGGGGGCCCTAGGCGGGAGGGCCACCGGGGAGCTGTTTTTT	CASALGALGGRATGELFF
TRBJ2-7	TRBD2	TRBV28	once	TGTGCCAGCACCTCGGGGACTAGCGGCTACGAGCAGTACTTC	CASTSGTSGYEQYF
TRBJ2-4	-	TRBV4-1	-	TGCGCCAGCAGCCAGATCCAGGTAGCCAAAAACATTCAGTACTTC	CASSQIQVAKNIQYF
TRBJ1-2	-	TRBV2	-	TGTGCCAGCAGTGAATGGGAAGGGAGAGGCTACACCTTC	CASSEWEGRGYTF
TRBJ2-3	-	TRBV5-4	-	TGTGCCAGCAGCTTGGGGACGGGAAGACTTACGCAGTATTTT	CASSLGTGRLTQYF
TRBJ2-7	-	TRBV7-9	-	TGTGCCAGCAGCCCCGACAGTTCCTACGAGCAGTACTTC	CASSPDSSYEQYF
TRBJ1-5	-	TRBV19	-	TGTGCCAGTAGTATGGACAGTAGCAATCAGCCCCAGCATTTT	CASSMDSSNQPQHF
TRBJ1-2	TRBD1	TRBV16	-	TGTGCCAGCAGCCTTCGACAGGGGGCAAACTATGGCTACACCTTC	CASSLRQGANYGYTF
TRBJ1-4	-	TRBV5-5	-	TGTGCCAGCAGCTCCCCTGTTAATGAAAAACTGTTTTTT	CASSSPVNEKLFF
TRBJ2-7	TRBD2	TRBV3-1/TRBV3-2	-	TGTGCCAGCAGCCAAGATTTCAGCGGGGGATACGAGCAGTACTTC	CASSQDFSGGYEQYF
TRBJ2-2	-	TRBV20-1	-	TGCAGTGCTAGTCGGCTAGCGCCCGGGGAGCTGTTTTTT	CSASRLAPGELFF
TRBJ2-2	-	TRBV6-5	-	TGTGCCAGCAGTTACGAAGGACAGGGAGGGACCGGGGAGCTGTTTTTT	CASSYEGQGGTGELFF
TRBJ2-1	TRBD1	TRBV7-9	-	TGTGCCAGCAGCCCCGGGACAGGAGAAGACTACAATGAGCAGTTCTTC	CASSPGTGEDYNEQFF
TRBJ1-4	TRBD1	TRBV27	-	TGTGCCAGCAGTTCGAACCTAAGGACAGGGACCCATGAAAAACTGTTTTTT	CASSSNLRTGTHEKLFF
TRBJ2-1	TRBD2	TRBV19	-	TGTGCCAGTAGGGCGGGAGTGGGTTACAATGAGCAGTTCTTC	CASRAGVGYNEQFF
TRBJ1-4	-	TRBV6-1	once	TGTGCCAGCAGTGAGAGCCTCCCTTTCGAAAAACTGTTTTTT	CASSESLPFEKLFF
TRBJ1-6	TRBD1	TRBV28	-	TGTGCCAGCAGGATTACAACCGGGACAGAATTAAGCTCCTATAATTCACCCCTCCACTTT	CASRITTGTELSSYNSPLHF
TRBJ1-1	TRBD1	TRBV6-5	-	TGTGCCAGCACTTTAGCCGGGACAGGGGCTGAAGCTTTCTTT	CASTLAGTGAEAFF
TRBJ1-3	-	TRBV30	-	TGTGCCTGGAGTGTAACAGCTTCTGGAAACACCATATATTTT	CAWSVTASGNTIYF
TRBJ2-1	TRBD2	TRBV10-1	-	TGCGCCAGCAGTGAGTGGGGACTAGCGGGAGCCTACAATGAGCAGTTCTTC	CASSEWGLAGAYNEQFF
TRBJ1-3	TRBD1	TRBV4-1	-	TGCGCCAGCAGCCAAGAGGGGGACAGGATCGCCAACACCATATATTTT	CASSQEGDRIANTIYF
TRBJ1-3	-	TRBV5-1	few	TGCGCCAGCAGCCTGACGGCGGGAGGAAACACCATATATTTT	CASSLTAGGNTIYF
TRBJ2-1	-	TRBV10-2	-	TGCGCCAGCAGTGAGCGCCACCGGGGGTACAATGAGCAGTTCTTC	CASSERHRGYNEQFF
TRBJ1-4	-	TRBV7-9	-	TGTGCCAGCAGCTTAGAAGTAGTTAGTGAAAAACTGTTTTTT	CASSLEVVSEKLFF
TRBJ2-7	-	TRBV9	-	TGTGCCAGCAGCCCCCGACAGGCGGCTCCCTACGAGCAGTACTTC	CASSPRQAAPYEQYF
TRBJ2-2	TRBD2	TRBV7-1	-	TGTGCCAGCAGCTCCTACCCGGGACAGCCAAATCTAGCGGGAGGGAAAAAGAACACCGGGGAGCTGTTTTTT	CASSSYPGQPNLAGGKKNTGELFF
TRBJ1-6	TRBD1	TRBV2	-	TGTGCCAGCAGTGTGGACAGGGTGAAATCACCCCTCCACTTT	CASSVDRVKSPLHF
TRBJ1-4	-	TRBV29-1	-	TGCAGCGTCGAGGTCGGGGGGCCTAATGAAAAACTGTTTTTT	CSVEVGGPNEKLFF